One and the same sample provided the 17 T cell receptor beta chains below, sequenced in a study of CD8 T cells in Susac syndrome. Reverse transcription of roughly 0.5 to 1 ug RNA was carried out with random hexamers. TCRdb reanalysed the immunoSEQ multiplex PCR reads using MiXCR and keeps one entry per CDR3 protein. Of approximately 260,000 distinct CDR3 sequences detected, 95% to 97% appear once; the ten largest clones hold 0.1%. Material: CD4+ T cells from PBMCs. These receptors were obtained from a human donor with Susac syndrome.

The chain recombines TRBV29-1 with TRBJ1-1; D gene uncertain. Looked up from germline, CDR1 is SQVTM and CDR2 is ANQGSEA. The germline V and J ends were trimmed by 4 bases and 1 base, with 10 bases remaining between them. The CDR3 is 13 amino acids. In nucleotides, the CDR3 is TGCAGCGTTGGCGTCACGGCGAACACTGAAGCTTTCTTT. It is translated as CSVGVTANTEAFF.

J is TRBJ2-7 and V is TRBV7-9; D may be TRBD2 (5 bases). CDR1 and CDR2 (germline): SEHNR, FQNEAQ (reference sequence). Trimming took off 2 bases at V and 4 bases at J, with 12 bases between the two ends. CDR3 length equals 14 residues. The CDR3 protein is CASSLSGANYEQYF. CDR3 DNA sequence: TGTGCCAGCAGCTTAAGCGGAGCTAATTACGAGCAGTACTTC.

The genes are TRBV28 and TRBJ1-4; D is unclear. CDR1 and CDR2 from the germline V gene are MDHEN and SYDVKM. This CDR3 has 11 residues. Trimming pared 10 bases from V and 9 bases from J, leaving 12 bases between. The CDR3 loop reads CATSGHQKLFF. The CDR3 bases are TGTGCCACCTCTGGGCATCAAAAACTGTTTTTT.

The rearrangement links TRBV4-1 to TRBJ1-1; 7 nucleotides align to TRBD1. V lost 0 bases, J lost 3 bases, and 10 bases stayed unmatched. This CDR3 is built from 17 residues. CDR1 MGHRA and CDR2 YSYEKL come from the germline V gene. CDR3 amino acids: CASSQDESGRGYTEAFF. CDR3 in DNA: TGCGCCAGCAGCCAAGATGAATCGGGCAGGGGGTACACTGAAGCTTTCTTT.

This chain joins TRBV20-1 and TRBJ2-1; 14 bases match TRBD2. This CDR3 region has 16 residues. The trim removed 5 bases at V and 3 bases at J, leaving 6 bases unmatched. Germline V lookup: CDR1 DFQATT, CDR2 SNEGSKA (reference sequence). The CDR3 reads CSAEGTSGGFYNEQFF. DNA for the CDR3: TGCAGTGCTGAAGGGACTAGCGGGGGTTTCTACAATGAGCAGTTCTTC.

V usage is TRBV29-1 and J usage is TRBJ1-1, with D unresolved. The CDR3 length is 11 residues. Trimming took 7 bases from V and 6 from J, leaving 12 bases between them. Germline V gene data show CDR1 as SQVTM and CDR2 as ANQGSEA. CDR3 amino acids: CSALGSAEAFF. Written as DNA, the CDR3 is TGCAGCGCCTTGGGTTCGGCTGAAGCTTTCTTT.

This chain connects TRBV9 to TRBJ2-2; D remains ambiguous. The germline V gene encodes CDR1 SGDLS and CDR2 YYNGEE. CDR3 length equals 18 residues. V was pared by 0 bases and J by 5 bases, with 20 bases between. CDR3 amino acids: CASSVAPSGGVGTGELFF. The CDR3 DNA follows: TGTGCCAGCAGCGTAGCTCCAAGTGGTGGGGTCGGGACCGGGGAGCTGTTTTTT.

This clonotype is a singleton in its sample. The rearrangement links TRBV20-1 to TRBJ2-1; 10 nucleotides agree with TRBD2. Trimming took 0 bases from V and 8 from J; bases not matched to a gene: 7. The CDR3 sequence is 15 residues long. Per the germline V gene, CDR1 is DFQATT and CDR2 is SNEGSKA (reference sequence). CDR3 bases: TGCAGTGCTAGAGATCCGAGCGGGAGGGCGGATGAGCAGTTCTTC. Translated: CSARDPSGRADEQFF.

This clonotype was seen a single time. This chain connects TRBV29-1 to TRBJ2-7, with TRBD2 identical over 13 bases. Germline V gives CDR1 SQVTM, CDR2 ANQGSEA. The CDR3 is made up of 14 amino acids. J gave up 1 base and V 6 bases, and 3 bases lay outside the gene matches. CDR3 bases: TGCAGCGTCGCGGGACTAGCGGGGTCCTACGAGCAGTACTTC. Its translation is CSVAGLAGSYEQYF.

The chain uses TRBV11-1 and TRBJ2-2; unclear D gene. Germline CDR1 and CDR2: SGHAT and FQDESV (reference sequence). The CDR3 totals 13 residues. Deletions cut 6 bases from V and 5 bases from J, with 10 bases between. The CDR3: CASRPGRTGELFF. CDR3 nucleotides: TGTGCCAGCAGACCAGGAAGAACCGGGGAGCTGTTTTTT.

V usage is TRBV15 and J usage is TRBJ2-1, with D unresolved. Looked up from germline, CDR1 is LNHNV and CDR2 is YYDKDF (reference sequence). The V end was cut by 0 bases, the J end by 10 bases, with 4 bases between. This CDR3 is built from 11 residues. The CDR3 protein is CATSRDVEQFF. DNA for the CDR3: TGTGCCACCAGCAGAGACGTCGAGCAGTTCTTC.

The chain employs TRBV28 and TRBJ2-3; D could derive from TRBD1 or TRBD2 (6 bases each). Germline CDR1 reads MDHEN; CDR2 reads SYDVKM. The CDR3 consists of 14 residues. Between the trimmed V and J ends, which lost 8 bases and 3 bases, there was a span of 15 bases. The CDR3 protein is CASLTQGTTDTQYF. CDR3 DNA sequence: TGTGCCAGCCTAACCCAGGGGACTACAGATACGCAGTATTTT.

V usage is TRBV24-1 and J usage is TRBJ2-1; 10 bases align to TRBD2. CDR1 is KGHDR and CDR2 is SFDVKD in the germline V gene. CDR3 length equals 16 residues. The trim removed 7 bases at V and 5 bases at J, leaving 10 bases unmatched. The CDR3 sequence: CATSYALAGVHNEQFF. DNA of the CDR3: TGTGCCACCAGCTACGCTCTAGCGGGAGTTCACAATGAGCAGTTCTTC.

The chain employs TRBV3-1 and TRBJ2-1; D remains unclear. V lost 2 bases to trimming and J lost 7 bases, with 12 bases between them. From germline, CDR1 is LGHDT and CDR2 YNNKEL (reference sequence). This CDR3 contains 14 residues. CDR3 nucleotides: TGTGCCAGCAGCCAAATGACGTCTCTTAATGAGCAGTTCTTC. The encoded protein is CASSQMTSLNEQFF.

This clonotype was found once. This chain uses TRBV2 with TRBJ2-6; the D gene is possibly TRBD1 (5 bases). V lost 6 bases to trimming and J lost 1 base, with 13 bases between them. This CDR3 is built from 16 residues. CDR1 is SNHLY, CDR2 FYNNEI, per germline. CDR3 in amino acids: CASRTTAPSGANVLTF. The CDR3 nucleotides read TGTGCCAGCAGAACGACAGCACCTTCTGGGGCCAACGTCCTGACTTTC.

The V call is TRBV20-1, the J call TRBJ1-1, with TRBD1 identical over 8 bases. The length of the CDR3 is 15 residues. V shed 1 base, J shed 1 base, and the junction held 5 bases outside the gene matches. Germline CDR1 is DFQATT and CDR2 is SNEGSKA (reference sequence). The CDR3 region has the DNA TGCAGTGCTAGAGCGACAGGGGTCACGAACACTGAAGCTTTCTTT. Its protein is CSARATGVTNTEAFF.

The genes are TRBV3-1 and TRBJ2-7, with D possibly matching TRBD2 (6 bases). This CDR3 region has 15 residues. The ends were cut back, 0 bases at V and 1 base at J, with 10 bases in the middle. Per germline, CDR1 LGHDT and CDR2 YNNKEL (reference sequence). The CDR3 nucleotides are TGTGCCAGCAGCCAAGATCGGGGGAAATCCTACGAGCAGTACTTC. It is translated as CASSQDRGKSYEQYF.